This entry is about one T cell receptor beta chain. Produced via immunoSEQ multiplex PCR; TCRdb's table is partial and in-frame only. Of roughly 200,000 clones detected, 83% appear once; the ten largest clones hold around 1.3%. This specimen belongs to a study of blood T cell repertoires in COVID-19. As for the study in general: Some COVID-19 samples were acute and others convalescent; all came from the United States, Italy and Spain. Nucleic acid was either cDNA or gDNA, and it came from T cells, B-cell-depleted T cells, or PBMCs.

The CDR3 runs 16 residues. Germline CDR1 LNHDA, CDR2 SQIVND (reference sequence). V was pared by 3 bases and J by 3 bases, with 14 bases between. While infection was still active, Seattle patients were enrolled and then followed longitudinally. The genes are TRBV19 and TRBJ2-2, with a weak D call TRBD2 (6 bases). The sequenced material came from peripheral blood. This receptor was obtained from a woman aged 30 to 39 with COVID-19, enrolled during active disease. CDR3 coding DNA: TGTGCCAGTAGTATGGATCGGGTAGCGGACACCGGGGAGCTGTTTTTT. Residues: CASSMDRVADTGELFF.